This T cell receptor (beta chain) was sequenced for a study of T cells in localized non-small cell lung cancer. Study results and limitations: With higher T cell density in blood came longer overall survival. Of the top 100 tumor clones, median roughly 60 were in adjacent lung, 25 to 35 among its top 100. Heterogeneity within the tumor remains possible, as just one region underwent sequencing. Uninvolved neighboring lung showed the greatest T cell clonality, exceeding tumor.

The method was immunoSEQ multiplex PCR; TCRdb's version includes in-frame clones alone and lacks a portion of them. The sample records about 82,000 clones, 80% being singletons. This CDR3 is built from 13 residues. Trimming stripped 5 bases from V and 8 bases from J, with 15 bases between. From germline, CDR1 is GTSNPN and CDR2 SVGIG (reference sequence). For this clone: The target antigen is unknown.

The receptor's source is a man aged 40 to 70 with stage II squamous cell lung carcinoma. Here the sequenced sample was PBMCs, taken before any cancer treatment. The J gene is TRBJ1-4, the V gene TRBV30; TRBD1 is a possible D gene (5 bases). CDR3 coding DNA: TGTGCCTGGTGGGACTACAGGAGGGAAAAACTGTTTTTT. Residues: CAWWDYRREKLFF.